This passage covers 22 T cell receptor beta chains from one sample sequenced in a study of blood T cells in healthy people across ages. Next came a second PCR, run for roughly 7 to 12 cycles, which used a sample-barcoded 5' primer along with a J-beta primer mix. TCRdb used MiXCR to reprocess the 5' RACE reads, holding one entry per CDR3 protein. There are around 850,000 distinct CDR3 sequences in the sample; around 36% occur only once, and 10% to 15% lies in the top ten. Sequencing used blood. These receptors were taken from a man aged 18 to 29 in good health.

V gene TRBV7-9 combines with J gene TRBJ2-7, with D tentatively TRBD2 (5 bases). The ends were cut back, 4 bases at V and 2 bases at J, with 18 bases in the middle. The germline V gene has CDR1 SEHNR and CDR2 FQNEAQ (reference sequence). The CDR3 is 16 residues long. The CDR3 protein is CASSSWTGVGTYEQYF. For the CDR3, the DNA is TGTGCCAGCAGCTCCTGGACCGGGGTAGGGACCTACGAGCAGTACTTC.

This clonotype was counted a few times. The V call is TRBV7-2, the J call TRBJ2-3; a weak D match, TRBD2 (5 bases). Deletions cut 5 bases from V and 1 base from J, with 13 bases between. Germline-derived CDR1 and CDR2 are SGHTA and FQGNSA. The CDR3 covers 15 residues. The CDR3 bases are TGTGCCAGCAGCAGACTACTTGAGGGCACAGATACGCAGTATTTT. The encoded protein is CASSRLLEGTDTQYF.

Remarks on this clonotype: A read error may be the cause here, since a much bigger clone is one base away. The CDR3 region has the DNA TGCGCCAGCAGCCCTAGGGACAGGAGGGACGAGCAGTACTTC. Its protein is CASSPRDRRDEQYF. V usage is TRBV4-3 and J usage is TRBJ2-4; the match to TRBD1 covers 8 bases. The end of the DNA is better explained by TRBJ2-7, so the J call may be wrong. The CDR3 runs 14 residues. Per germline, CDR1 LGHNA and CDR2 YSLEER.

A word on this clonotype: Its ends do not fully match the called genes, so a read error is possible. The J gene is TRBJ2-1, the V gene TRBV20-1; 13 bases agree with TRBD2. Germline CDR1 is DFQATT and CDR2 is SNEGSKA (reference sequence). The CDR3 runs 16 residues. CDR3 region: CSARAGLAGRDKEQFF. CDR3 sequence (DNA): TGCAGTGCTAGGGCGGGACTAGCGGGGCGGGACAAGGAGCAGTTCTTC.

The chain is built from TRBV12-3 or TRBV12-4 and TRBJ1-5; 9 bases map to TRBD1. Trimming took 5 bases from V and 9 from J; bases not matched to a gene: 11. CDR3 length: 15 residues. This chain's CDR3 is CASSPRQGVGRPQHF. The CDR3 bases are TGTGCCAGCAGTCCTCGACAGGGGGTCGGTCGGCCCCAGCATTTT.

This chain's CDR3 is CASSLVQGLTDTQYF. The DNA of the CDR3 is TGTGCCAGCAGCTTAGTACAGGGGCTCACAGATACGCAGTATTTT. The V and J genes are TRBV7-2 and TRBJ2-3; TRBD1 matches at 7 bases. The CDR3 is 15 amino acids. After removal of 1 base from V and 2 bases from J, the junction contained 3 bases not matched to a gene. Germline values: CDR1 SGHTA, CDR2 FQGNSA.

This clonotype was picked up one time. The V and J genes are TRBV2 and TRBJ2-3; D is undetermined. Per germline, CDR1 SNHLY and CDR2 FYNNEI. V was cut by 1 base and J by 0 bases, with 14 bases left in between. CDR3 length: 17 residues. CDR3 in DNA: TGTGCCAGCAGTGAAGTGCCGCTGGTAGTTAGCACAGATACGCAGTATTTT. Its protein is CASSEVPLVVSTDTQYF.

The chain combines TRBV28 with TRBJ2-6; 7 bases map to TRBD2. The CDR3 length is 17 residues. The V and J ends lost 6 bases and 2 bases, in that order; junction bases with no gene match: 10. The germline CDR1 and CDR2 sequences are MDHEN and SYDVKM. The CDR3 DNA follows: TGTGCCAGCAGATCCCGGGACGGGACTACTGGGGCCAACGTCCTGACTTTC. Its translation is CASRSRDGTTGANVLTF. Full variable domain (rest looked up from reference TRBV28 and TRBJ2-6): DVKVTQSSRYLVKRTGEKVFLECVQDMDHENMFWYRQDPGLGLRLIYFSYDVKMKEKGDIPEGYSVSREKKERFSLILESASTNQTSMYLCASRSRDGTTGANVLTFGAGSRLTVL.

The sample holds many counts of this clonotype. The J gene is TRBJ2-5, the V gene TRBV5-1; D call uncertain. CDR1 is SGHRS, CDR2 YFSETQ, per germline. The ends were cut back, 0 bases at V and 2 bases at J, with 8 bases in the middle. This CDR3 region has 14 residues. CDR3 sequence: CASSLAARQETQYF. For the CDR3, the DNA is TGCGCCAGCAGCTTGGCGGCTAGACAAGAGACCCAGTACTTC.

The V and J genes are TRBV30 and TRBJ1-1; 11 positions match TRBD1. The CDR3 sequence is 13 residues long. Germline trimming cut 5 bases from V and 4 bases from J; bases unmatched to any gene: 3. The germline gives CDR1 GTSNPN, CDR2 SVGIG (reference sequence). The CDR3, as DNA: TGTGCCTGGCCCGGGACAGGGGGCACTGAAGCTTTCTTT. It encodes CAWPGTGGTEAFF.

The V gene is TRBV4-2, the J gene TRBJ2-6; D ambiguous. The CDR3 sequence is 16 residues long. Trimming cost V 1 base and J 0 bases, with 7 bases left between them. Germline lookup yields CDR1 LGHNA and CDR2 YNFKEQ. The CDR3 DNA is TGTGCCAGCAGCCAAGTCGCCACCTCTGGGGCCAACGTCCTGACTTTC. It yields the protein CASSQVATSGANVLTF.

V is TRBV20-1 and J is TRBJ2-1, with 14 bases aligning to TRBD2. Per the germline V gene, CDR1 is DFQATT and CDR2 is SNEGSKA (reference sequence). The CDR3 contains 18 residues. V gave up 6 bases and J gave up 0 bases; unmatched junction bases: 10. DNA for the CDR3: TGCAGTGCCCGGAGACTAGCGGGGGGGCCGAGCTCCTACAATGAGCAGTTCTTC. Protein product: CSARRLAGGPSSYNEQFF.

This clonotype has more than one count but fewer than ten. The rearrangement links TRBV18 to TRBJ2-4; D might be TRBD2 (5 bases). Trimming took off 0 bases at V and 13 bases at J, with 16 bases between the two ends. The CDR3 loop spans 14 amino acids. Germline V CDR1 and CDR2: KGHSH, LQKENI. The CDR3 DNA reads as TGTGCCAGCTCACCACCTTTTAATCCGGACTCCCAGTACTTC. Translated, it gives CASSPPFNPDSQYF.

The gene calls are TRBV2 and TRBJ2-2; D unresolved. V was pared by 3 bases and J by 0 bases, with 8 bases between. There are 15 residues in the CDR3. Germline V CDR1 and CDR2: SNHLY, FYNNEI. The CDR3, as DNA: TGTGCCAGCAGTGAGGGCGGTTCGAACACCGGGGAGCTGTTTTTT. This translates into CASSEGGSNTGELFF.

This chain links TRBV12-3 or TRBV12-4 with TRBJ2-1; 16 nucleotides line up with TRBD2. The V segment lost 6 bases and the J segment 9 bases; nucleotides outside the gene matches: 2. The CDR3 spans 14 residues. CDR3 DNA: TGTGCCAGCAGGGGGACTAGCGGGAGGGGTGAGCAGTTCTTC. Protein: CASRGTSGRGEQFF.

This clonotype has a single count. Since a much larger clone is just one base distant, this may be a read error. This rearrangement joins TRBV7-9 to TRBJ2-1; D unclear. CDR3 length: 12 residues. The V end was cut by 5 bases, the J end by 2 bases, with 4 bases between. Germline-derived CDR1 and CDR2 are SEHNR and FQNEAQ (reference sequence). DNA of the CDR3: TGTGCCAGCAGCATGGCCTACAATGAGCAGTTCTTC. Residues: CASSMAYNEQFF.

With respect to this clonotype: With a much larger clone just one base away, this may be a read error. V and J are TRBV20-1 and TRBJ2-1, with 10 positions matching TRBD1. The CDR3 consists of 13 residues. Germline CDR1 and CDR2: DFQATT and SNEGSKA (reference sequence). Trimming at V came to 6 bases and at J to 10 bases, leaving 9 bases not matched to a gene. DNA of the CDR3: TGCAGTGCCTGGGACAGGGGAGGCTACGAGCAGTTCTTC. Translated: CSAWDRGGYEQFF.

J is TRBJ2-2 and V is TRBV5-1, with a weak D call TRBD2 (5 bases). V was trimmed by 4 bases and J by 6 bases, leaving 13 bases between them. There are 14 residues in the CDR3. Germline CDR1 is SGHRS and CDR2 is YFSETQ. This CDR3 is CASSLRTPPGELFF. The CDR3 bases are TGCGCCAGCAGCCTGAGGACTCCGCCCGGGGAGCTGTTTTTT. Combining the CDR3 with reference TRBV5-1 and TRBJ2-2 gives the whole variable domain KAGVTQTPRYLIKTRGQQVTLSCSPISGHRSVSWYQQTPGQGLQFLFEYFSETQRNKGNFPGRFSGRQFSNSRSEMNVSTLELGDSALYLCASSLRTPPGELFFGEGSRLTVL.

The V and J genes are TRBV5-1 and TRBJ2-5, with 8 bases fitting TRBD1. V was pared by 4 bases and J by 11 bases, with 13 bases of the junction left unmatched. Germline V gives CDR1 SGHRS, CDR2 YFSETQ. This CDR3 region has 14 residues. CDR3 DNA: TGCGCCAGCAGCACCGGGACAGGTGGAAATGAGCAGTACTTC. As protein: CASSTGTGGNEQYF.

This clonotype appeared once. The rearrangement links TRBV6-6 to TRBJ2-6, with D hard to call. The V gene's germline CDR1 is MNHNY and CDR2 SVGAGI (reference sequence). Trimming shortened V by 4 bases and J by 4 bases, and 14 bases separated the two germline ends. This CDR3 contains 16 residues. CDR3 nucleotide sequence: TGTGCCAGCAGTTCTAAAATCTTTGGAGGGGCCAACGTCCTGACTTTC. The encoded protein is CASSSKIFGGANVLTF.

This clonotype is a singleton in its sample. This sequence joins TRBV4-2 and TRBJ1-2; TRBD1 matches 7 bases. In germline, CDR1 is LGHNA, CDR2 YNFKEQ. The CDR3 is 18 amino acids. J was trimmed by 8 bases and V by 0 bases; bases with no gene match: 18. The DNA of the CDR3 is TGTGCCAGCAGCCAAGAGCTCGGACAGGCCCTTAACTATGGCGGCTACACCTTC. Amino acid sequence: CASSQELGQALNYGGYTF.

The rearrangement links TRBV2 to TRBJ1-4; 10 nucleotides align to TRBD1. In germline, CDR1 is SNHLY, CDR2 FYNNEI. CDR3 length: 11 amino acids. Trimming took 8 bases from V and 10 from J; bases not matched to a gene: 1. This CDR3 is CASRDRGKLFF. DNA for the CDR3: TGTGCCAGCCGGGACAGGGGAAAACTGTTTTTT. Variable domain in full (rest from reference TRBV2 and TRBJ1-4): EPEVTQTPSHQVTQMGQEVILRCVPISNHLYFYWYRQILGQKVEFLVSFYNNEISEKSEIFDDQFSVERPDGSNFTLKIRSTKLEDSAMYFCASRDRGKLFFGSGTQLSVL.